This record looks at one T cell receptor beta chain sequence and its context. Its antigen is not identified. V trimming: 4 bases; J trimming: 1 base; junction bases outside the gene matches: 7. CDR3 length equals 16 residues. CDR1 is SGHTS and CDR2 is YDEGEE in the germline V gene. The record originates from a study of immune evolution from preneoplasia to lung adenocarcinoma. Using immunoSEQ multiplex PCR, the repertoire was profiled, and TCRdb retains in-frame clones only, with some absent. This sample carries around 7,900 clones, around four fifths of them seen once, and the ten largest clones take about 7.8%. General observations from the study: From normal lung to invasive adenocarcinoma, top clone frequencies appeared to decrease. Normal lung had highest clonality; later lesions appeared denser, more diverse.

Between the mid-2010s and the late 2010s, patients underwent resection in Japan or China. Each case's diagnosis was confirmed by two pathologists on H&E. This receptor was identified in a person aged 65 to 85 with lung adenocarcinoma. The chain uses TRBV5-8 and TRBJ2-2, with 7 bases matching TRBD1. Specimen: FFPE adjacent normal lung tissue. In nucleotides, the CDR3 is TGTGCCAGCAGCCCAGACAGGGTTTGGAACACCGGGGAGCTGTTTTTT. Translation: CASSPDRVWNTGELFF.